Listed here are 2 T cell receptor beta chains from one sample, sequenced in a study of blood T cell repertoires in COVID-19. Method: immunoSEQ multiplex PCR; TCRdb's copy keeps in-frame clones and lacks some. The top ten clones hold about 5% of a sample with around 250,000 clones, roughly 85% of them seen once. Sequenced input: peripheral blood. The receptors derive from a man in his fifties or sixties who had recovered from COVID-19.

The genes are TRBV5-8 and TRBJ1-2, with TRBD1 matching over 9 bases. Germline lookup yields CDR1 SGHTS and CDR2 YDEGEE. The V gene end was trimmed by 4 bases and the J gene end by 0 bases; junction bases not matched to a gene: 4. The CDR3 has 15 residues. The CDR3 sequence is CASSQGDRANYGYTF. DNA for the CDR3: TGTGCCAGCAGCCAAGGGGACAGGGCTAACTATGGCTACACCTTC.

This clone was seen a single time. V usage is TRBV5-1 and J usage is TRBJ2-6, with 8 bases identical to TRBD2. The CDR3 sequence is 15 residues long. The V segment lost 10 bases and the J segment 3 bases; nucleotides outside the gene matches: 9. Germline assignment: CDR1 SGHRS and CDR2 YFSETQ. The DNA for the CDR3 is TGCGCCTCCCGGGGGGGAGTAGTTGGGGCCAACGTCCTGACTTTC. Protein sequence: CASRGGVVGANVLTF.